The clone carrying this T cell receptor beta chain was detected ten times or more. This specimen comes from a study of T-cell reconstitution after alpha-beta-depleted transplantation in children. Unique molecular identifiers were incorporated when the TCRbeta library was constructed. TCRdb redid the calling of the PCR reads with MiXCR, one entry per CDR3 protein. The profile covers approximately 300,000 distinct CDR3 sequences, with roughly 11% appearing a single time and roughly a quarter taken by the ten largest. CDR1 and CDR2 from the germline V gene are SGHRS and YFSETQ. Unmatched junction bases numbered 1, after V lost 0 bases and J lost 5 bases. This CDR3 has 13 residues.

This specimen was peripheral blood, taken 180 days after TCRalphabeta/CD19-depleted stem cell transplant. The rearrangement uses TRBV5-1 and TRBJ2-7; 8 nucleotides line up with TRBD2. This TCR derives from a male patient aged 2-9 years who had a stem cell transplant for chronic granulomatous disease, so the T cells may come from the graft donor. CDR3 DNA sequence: TGCGCCAGCAGCTTGGATAGCGGGAACGAGCAGTACTTC. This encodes CASSLDSGNEQYF.